A selection of T cell receptor beta chains follows, all from one sample in a study of T cells in Graves' hyperthyroidism and ophthalmopathy. TCRdb recomputed calls from the multiplex PCR reads with MiXCR, one row per CDR3 protein. The sample records around 610,000 distinct CDR3 sequences, approximately 14% being singletons. Sequences were obtained from blood. The receptors were gathered from a woman between 40 and 55 years old with Graves' ophthalmopathy. Both conserved end residues are part of each CDR3. A D gene is named only where the DNA matches it firmly.

CDR3aa	v_gene	j_gene	d_gene
CASSSGQAYFGYGYTF	TRBV11-2	TRBJ1-2	TRBD1
CASSSPGQGYETQYF	TRBV28	TRBJ2-5	TRBD1
CSGMDRGYGNTIYF	TRBV29-1	TRBJ1-3	TRBD1
CASSYEGHYNTEAFF	TRBV6-5	TRBJ1-1	.
CASSSPTLSETQYF	TRBV27	TRBJ2-5	.
CASSRGEGGAYEQYF	TRBV27	TRBJ2-7	.
CASSLRVRASGRAYEQYF	TRBV11-2	TRBJ2-7	TRBD2
CASSLVVDRGRTEAFF	TRBV12-3/TRBV12-4	TRBJ1-1	TRBD1
CASSRLVAGELFF	TRBV12-3/TRBV12-4	TRBJ2-2	.
CASSPHTTPYF	TRBV28	TRBJ2-7	.
CASSPRTASSNEQFF	TRBV5-1	TRBJ2-1	.
CASSEVRGRPDGYTF	TRBV6-1	TRBJ1-2	TRBD1
CACRARGSYEQYF	TRBV30	TRBJ2-7	.
CASSYSGVPEAFF	TRBV6-2/TRBV6-3	TRBJ1-1	.
CASSWRTSGRAGETQYF	TRBV5-1	TRBJ2-5	TRBD2
CATRRTGGDETQYF	TRBV24-1	TRBJ2-5	TRBD1
CASSFDTQETQYF	TRBV12-3/TRBV12-4	TRBJ2-5	.
CASSESGLAGRQETQYF	TRBV27	TRBJ2-5	TRBD2
CASTRQGEPQHF	TRBV28	TRBJ1-5	TRBD1
CASSLEVRLNYGYTF	TRBV11-2	TRBJ1-2	.
CSAPDLAKNIQYF	TRBV20-1	TRBJ2-4	.
CATSRDPRGELFF	TRBV15	TRBJ1-4	.
CASSLGLMGGGEAFF	TRBV13	TRBJ1-1	.
CAWSVLREQFF	TRBV30	TRBJ2-1	.
CAVRLVASYNSPLHF	TRBV19	TRBJ1-6	.
CATQTGTPGTYEQYF	TRBV6-2/TRBV6-3	TRBJ2-7	.
CASSAWSWSSGSYEQYF	TRBV27	TRBJ2-7	TRBD2
CASILQVPNSPLHF	TRBV6-1	TRBJ1-6	.
CASSLGANEQYF	TRBV28	TRBJ2-7	.
CASREGRGGEATGELFF	TRBV19	TRBJ2-2	.
CASSRQGANGYTF	TRBV11-1	TRBJ1-2	TRBD1
CASSLAWGGSYEQYF	TRBV5-1	TRBJ2-7	.
CSARDIGRLKETQYF	TRBV20-1	TRBJ2-5	TRBD2
CSARDSRPTLNTYRAISYGYTF	TRBV20-1	TRBJ1-2	.
CASSTAFGLAGWETQYF	TRBV6-5	TRBJ2-5	TRBD2
CASSGGLYSGNTIYF	TRBV28	TRBJ1-3	.
CASSIYAGTGETRGTQYF	TRBV19	TRBJ2-5	TRBD1
CASRLLGAHTEAFF	TRBV27	TRBJ1-1	.
CAISGGRGQTGANVLTF	TRBV10-3	TRBJ2-6	TRBD1
CASSEGGRGHEQYF	TRBV6-1	TRBJ2-7	TRBD1
CASSFGGRTQPQHF	TRBV12-3/TRBV12-4	TRBJ1-5	.
CASSRTGLDEQYF	TRBV11-2	TRBJ2-7	TRBD1
CASSQPLGRGGQPQHF	TRBV4-1	TRBJ1-5	.
CASSLGVVETQYF	TRBV28	TRBJ2-5	.